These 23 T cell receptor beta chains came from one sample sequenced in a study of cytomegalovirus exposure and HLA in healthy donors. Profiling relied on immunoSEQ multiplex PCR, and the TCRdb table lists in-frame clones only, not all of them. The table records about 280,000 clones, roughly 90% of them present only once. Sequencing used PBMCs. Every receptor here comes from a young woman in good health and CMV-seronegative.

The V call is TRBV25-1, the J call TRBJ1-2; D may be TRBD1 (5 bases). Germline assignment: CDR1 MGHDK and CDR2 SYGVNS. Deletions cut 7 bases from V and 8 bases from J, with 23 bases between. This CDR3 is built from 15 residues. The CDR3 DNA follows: TGTGCCAGCACTCCCCAAGGCAGGGCCGATGAGGGCTACACCTTC. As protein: CASTPQGRADEGYTF.

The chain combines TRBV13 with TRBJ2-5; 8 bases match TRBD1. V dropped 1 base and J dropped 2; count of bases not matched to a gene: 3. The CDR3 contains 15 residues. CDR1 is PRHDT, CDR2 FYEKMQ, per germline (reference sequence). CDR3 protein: CASSLAGTGQETQYF. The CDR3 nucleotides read TGTGCCAGCAGCTTAGCCGGGACAGGTCAAGAGACCCAGTACTTC.

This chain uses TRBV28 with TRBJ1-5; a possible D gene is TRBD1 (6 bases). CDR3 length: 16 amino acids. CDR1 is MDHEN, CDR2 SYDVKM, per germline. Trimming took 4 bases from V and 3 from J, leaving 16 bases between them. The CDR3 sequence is CASSWVNRQVNQPQHF. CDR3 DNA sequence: TGTGCCAGCAGTTGGGTTAATAGACAGGTCAATCAGCCCCAGCATTTT.

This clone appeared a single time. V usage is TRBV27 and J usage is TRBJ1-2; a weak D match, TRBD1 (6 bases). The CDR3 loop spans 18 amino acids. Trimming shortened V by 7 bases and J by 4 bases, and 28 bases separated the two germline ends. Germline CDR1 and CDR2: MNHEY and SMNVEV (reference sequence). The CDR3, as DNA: TGTGCCAGCATCCGAAGGGGGAGTCGGAAAGGGTTGAGCTATGGCTACACCTTC. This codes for CASIRRGSRKGLSYGYTF.

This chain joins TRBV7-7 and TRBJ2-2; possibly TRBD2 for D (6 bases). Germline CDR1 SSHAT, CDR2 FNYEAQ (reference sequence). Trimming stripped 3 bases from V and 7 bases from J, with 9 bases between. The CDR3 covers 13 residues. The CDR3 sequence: CASSFGGSGELFF. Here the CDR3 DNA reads TGTGCCAGCAGCTTTGGAGGGAGCGGGGAGCTGTTTTTT.

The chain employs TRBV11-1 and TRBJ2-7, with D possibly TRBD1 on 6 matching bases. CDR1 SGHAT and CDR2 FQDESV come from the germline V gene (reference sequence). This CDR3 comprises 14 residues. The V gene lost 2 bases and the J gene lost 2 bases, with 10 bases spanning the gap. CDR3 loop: CASSLPTGPYEQYF. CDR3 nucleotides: TGTGCCAGCAGCTTACCGACAGGACCCTACGAGCAGTACTTC.

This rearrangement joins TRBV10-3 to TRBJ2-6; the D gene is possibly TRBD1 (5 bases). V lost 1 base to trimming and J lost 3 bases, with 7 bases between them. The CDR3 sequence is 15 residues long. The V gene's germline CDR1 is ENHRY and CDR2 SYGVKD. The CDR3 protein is CAISEWGIGANVLTF. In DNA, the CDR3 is TGTGCCATCAGTGAGTGGGGCATTGGGGCCAACGTCCTGACTTTC.

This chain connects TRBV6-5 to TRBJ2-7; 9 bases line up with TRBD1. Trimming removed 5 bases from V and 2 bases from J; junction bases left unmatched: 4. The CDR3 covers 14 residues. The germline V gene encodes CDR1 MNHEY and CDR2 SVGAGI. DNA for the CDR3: TGTGCCAGCAGTATATACAGGGGGCCCTACGAGCAGTACTTC. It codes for CASSIYRGPYEQYF.

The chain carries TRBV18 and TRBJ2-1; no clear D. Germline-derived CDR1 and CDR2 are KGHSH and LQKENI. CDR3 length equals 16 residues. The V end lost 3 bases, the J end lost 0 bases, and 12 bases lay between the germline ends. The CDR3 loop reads CASSPPAGGSYNEQFF. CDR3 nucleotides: TGTGCCAGCTCACCCCCGGCCGGCGGCTCCTACAATGAGCAGTTCTTC.

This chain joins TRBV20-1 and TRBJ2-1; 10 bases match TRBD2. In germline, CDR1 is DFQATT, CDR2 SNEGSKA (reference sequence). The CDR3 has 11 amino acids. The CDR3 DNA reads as TGCGGAGGACTAGCGGACAATGAGCAGTTCTTC. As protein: CGGLADNEQFF.

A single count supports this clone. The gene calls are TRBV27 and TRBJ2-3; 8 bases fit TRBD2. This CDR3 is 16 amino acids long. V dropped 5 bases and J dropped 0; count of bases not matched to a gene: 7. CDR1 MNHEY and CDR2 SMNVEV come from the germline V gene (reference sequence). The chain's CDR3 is CASSTRLALSTDTQYF. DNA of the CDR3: TGTGCCAGCAGTACGAGACTAGCGCTCAGCACAGATACGCAGTATTTT.

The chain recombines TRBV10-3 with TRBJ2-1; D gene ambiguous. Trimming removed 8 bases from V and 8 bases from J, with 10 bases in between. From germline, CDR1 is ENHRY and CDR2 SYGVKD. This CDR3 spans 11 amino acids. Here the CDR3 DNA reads TGTGCCATCGGAGCAGCCGATGAGCAGTTCTTC. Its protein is CAIGAADEQFF.

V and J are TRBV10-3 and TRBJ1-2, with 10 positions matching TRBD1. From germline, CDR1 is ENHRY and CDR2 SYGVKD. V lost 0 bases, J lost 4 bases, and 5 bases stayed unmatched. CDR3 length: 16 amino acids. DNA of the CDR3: TGTGCCATCAGTGAGTCGAAAGGGACAGGGGTCTATGGCTACACCTTC. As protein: CAISESKGTGVYGYTF.

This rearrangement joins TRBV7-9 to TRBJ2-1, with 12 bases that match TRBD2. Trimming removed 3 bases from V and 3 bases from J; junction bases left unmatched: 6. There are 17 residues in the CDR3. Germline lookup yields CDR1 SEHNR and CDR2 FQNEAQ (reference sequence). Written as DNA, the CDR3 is TGTGCCAGCAGCTTGCCCGGACTAGCGGGATTCTACAATGAGCAGTTCTTC. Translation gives CASSLPGLAGFYNEQFF.

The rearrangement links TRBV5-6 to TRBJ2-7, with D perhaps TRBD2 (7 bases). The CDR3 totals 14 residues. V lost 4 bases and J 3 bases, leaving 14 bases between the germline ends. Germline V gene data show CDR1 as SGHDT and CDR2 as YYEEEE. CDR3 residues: CASSPGGAYYEQYF. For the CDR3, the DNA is TGTGCCAGCAGCCCGGGGGGCGCCTACTACGAGCAGTACTTC.

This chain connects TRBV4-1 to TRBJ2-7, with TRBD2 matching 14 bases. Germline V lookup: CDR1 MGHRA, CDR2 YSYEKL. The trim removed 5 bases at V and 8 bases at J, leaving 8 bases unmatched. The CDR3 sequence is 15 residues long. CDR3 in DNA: TGCGCCAGCAGCGAAGGGACTAGCGGGAGTTACCAGCAGTACTTC. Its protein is CASSEGTSGSYQQYF.

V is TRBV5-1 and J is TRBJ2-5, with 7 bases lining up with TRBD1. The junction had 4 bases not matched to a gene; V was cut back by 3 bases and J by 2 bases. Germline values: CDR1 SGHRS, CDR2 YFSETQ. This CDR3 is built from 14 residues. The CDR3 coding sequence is TGCGCCAGCAGCTCAAACAGGGGACAAGAGACCCAGTACTTC. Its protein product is CASSSNRGQETQYF.

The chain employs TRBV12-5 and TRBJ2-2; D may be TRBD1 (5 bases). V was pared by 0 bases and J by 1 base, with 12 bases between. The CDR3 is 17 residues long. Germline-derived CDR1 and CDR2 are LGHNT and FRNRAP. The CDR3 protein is CASGLVWGRGNTGELFF. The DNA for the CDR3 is TGTGCTAGTGGTTTGGTATGGGGAAGGGGGAACACCGGGGAGCTGTTTTTT.

CDR3 region: CATSREQGSGEKLFF. In DNA, the CDR3 is TGTGCCACCAGCAGAGAACAGGGGAGCGGTGAAAAACTGTTTTTT. The V and J genes are TRBV15 and TRBJ1-4, with 7 nucleotides matching TRBD1. V was clipped by 0 bases and J by 7 bases; unmatched bases: 5. In germline, CDR1 is LNHNV, CDR2 YYDKDF (reference sequence). This CDR3 comprises 15 residues. The full variable domain, rest sourced from reference TRBV15 and TRBJ1-4, is DAMVIQNPRYQVTQFGKPVTLSCSQTLNHNVMYWYQQKSSQAPKLLFHYYDKDFNNEADTPDNFQSRRPNTSFCFLDIRSPGLGDTAMYLCATSREQGSGEKLFFGSGTQLSVL.

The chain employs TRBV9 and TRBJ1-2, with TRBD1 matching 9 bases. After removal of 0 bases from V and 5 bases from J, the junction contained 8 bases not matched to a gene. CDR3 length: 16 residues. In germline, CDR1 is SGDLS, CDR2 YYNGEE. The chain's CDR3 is CASSVDRDRGGYGYTF. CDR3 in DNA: TGTGCCAGCAGCGTAGACAGAGACAGGGGGGGATATGGCTACACCTTC.

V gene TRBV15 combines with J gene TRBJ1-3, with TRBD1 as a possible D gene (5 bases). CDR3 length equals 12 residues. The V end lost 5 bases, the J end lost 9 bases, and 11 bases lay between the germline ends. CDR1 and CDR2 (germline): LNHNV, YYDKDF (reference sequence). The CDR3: CATSFPQGTIYF. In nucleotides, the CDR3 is TGTGCCACCAGCTTTCCGCAGGGCACCATATATTTT.

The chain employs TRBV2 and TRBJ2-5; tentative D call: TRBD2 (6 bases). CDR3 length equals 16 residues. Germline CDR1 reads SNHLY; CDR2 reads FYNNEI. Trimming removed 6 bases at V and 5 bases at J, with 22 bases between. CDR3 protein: CASRGVAARSLETQYF. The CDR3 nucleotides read TGTGCCAGCAGAGGCGTAGCGGCCCGATCCCTGGAGACCCAGTACTTC.

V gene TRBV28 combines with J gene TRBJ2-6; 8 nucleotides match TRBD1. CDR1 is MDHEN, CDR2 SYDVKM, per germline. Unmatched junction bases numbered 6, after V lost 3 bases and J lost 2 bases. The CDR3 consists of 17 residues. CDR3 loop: CASSFGAGGAGANVLTF. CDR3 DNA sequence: TGTGCCAGCAGTTTCGGGGCAGGGGGCGCTGGGGCCAACGTCCTGACTTTC.